The 32 T cell receptor beta chains given below trace back to one sample, sequenced in a study of cytomegalovirus exposure and HLA in healthy donors. The PCR had 60 Vbeta and 13 Jbeta primers. TCRdb's copy holds only in-frame clones and misses some; the assay was immunoSEQ multiplex PCR. Here the sample spans 150,000 to 200,000 clones, 68% being singletons. Material for sequencing was PBMCs. Receptors were obtained from a man aged 50 to 60 in good health and CMV-seronegative.

CDR3 region: CASSRDSSYEQYF. The CDR3 DNA reads as TGTGCCAGCAGTCGGGACAGCTCCTACGAGCAGTACTTC. This chain connects TRBV11-1 to TRBJ2-7, with 7 bases aligning to TRBD1. CDR1 and CDR2 from the germline V gene are SGHAT and FQDESV (reference sequence). The CDR3 length is 13 residues. V shed 6 bases and J 0 bases; nucleotides not matched to a gene: 2.

This clone was picked up a small number of times. The genes are TRBV7-9 and TRBJ2-7; TRBD2 agrees at 8 bases. Germline V lookup: CDR1 SEHNR, CDR2 FQNEAQ (reference sequence). After removal of 6 bases from V and 12 bases from J, the junction contained 10 bases not matched to a gene. This CDR3 has 12 residues. The CDR3 sequence is CASSPGGGLPYF. Here the CDR3 DNA reads TGTGCCAGCAGTCCGGGGGGGGGACTTCCGTACTTC.

V is TRBV6-5 and J is TRBJ2-5, with TRBD1 as a possible D gene (5 bases). The DNA end is a closer match to TRBJ2-7, so the J assignment may be wrong. The CDR3 runs to 15 residues. Germline loops: CDR1 MNHEY, CDR2 SVGAGI. This CDR3 is CASSFNRILSYEQYF. The CDR3 DNA reads as TGTGCCAGCAGTTTTAACAGGATTCTTTCCTACGAGCAGTACTTC.

This clone has just a few counts. The V gene is TRBV12-5, the J gene TRBJ1-6, with D perhaps matching TRBD1 (5 bases). This CDR3 comprises 18 residues. Between the trimmed V and J ends, which lost 0 bases and 0 bases, there was a span of 12 bases. The germline V gene has CDR1 LGHNT and CDR2 FRNRAP. As DNA, the CDR3 is TGTGCTAGTGGTTTGGTAGATGGGGCCAGCTCCTATAATTCACCCCTCCACTTT. Translation gives CASGLVDGASSYNSPLHF.

The chain is built from TRBV6-5 and TRBJ2-7, with TRBD2 identical over 7 bases. The V and J ends lost 6 bases and 3 bases, in that order; junction bases with no gene match: 8. The germline V gene has CDR1 MNHEY and CDR2 SVGAGI. The CDR3 is made up of 14 amino acids. This CDR3 is CASSKRTRIYEQYF. CDR3 in DNA: TGTGCCAGCAGCAAACGGACTAGAATCTACGAGCAGTACTTC.

The rearrangement links TRBV27 to TRBJ1-1, with 7 bases lining up with TRBD1. From germline, CDR1 is MNHEY and CDR2 SMNVEV (reference sequence). The CDR3 has 14 residues. The trim removed 6 bases at V and 0 bases at J, leaving 4 bases unmatched. The CDR3 spells CASSLTGLNTEAFF. In DNA form, the CDR3 reads TGTGCCAGCAGCCTGACAGGGTTGAACACTGAAGCTTTCTTT.

In this sample, this clone turned up a few times. V and J are TRBV4-2 and TRBJ1-4; 7 bases align to TRBD1. The germline V gene encodes CDR1 LGHNA and CDR2 YNFKEQ. The V and J ends lost 3 bases and 9 bases, in that order; junction bases with no gene match: 13. The CDR3 has 16 residues. CDR3: CASSQPQTGIEQKLFF. The CDR3 DNA sequence: TGTGCCAGCAGCCAGCCCCAGACAGGGATAGAGCAAAAACTGTTTTTT.

CDR3 DNA: TGTGCCAGCAGTCAATTGAACACTGAAGCTTTCTTT. Encoded protein: CASSQLNTEAFF. The J gene is TRBJ1-1, the V gene TRBV28; D remains ambiguous. The V and J ends lost 5 bases and 0 bases respectively, with 4 bases between them. The CDR3 contains 12 residues. CDR1 and CDR2 (germline): MDHEN, SYDVKM.

The chain joins TRBV27 to TRBJ2-1, with 8 nucleotides matching TRBD1. V trimming: 5 bases; J trimming: 8 bases; junction bases outside the gene matches: 23. From germline, CDR1 is MNHEY and CDR2 SMNVEV (reference sequence). The CDR3 is made up of 19 amino acids. This CDR3 reads CASSPSSGGWSWSVDEQFF. The CDR3 DNA reads TGTGCCAGCAGTCCAAGTTCAGGGGGCTGGTCTTGGTCTGTTGATGAGCAGTTCTTC.

The rearrangement links TRBV5-1 to TRBJ2-5; 8 bases line up with TRBD1. V shed 2 bases, J shed 2 bases, and the junction held 8 bases outside the gene matches. The CDR3 totals 16 residues. In germline, CDR1 is SGHRS, CDR2 YFSETQ. In DNA, the CDR3 is TGCGCCAGCAGCTTTGGACAGGGAAGATGGCAAGAGACCCAGTACTTC. This sequence encodes CASSFGQGRWQETQYF.

The chain couples TRBV4-1 to TRBJ2-3; 8 bases match TRBD2. CDR1 and CDR2 (germline): MGHRA, YSYEKL. CDR3 size: 16 residues. V trimming: 7 bases; J trimming: 1 base; junction bases outside the gene matches: 10. Here the CDR3 reads CASTPGGAVGTDTQYF. The CDR3 nucleotides are TGCGCCAGCACTCCGGGGGGGGCCGTAGGCACAGATACGCAGTATTTT.

This rearrangement joins TRBV7-8 to TRBJ1-6; TRBD1 is a possible D gene (5 bases). Germline-derived CDR1 and CDR2 are SGHVS and FQNEAQ. V gave up 0 bases and J gave up 5 bases, with 8 bases separating them. The CDR3 has 15 residues. The CDR3 loop reads CASSLALGHNSPLHF. CDR3 bases: TGTGCCAGCAGCTTAGCGCTGGGGCATAATTCACCCCTCCACTTT. The full variable domain, completed using reference TRBV7-8 and TRBJ1-6, is GAGVSQSPRYKVAKRGQDVALRCDPISGHVSLFWYQQALGQGPEFLTYFQNEAQLDKSGLPSDRFFAERPEGSVSTLKIQRTQQEDSAVYLCASSLALGHNSPLHFGNGTRLTVT.

A single count supports this clone. This chain links TRBV7-2 with TRBJ2-1; TRBD2 matches at 10 bases. V shed 5 bases and J 8 bases; nucleotides not matched to a gene: 12. CDR3 size: 16 residues. The germline V gene encodes CDR1 SGHTA and CDR2 FQGNSA. CDR3 nucleotides: TGTGCCAGCAGCCCAAGGACTAGCGGATTAGGTTATGAGCAGTTCTTC. Translation gives CASSPRTSGLGYEQFF. Using reference TRBV7-2 and TRBJ2-1 for the parts outside the CDR3, the full variable domain is GAGVSQSPSNKVTEKGKDVELRCDPISGHTALYWYRQSLGQGLEFLIYFQGNSAPDKSGLPSDRFSAERTGGSVSTLTIQRTQQEDSAVYLCASSPRTSGLGYEQFFGPGTRLTVL.

V and J are TRBV15 and TRBJ1-5; D unresolved. V lost 0 bases to trimming and J lost 4 bases, with 7 bases between them. The V gene's germline CDR1 is LNHNV and CDR2 YYDKDF (reference sequence). There are 14 residues in the CDR3. In nucleotides, the CDR3 is TGTGCCACCAGCAGAGATGGTGCGAATCAGCCCCAGCATTTT. Protein product: CATSRDGANQPQHF.

The chain has TRBV7-9 and TRBJ1-4; 7 bases are shared with TRBD1. The CDR3 is 15 residues long. Germline V gene sequence: CDR1 SEHNR, CDR2 FQNEAQ (reference sequence). The ends lost 4 bases at V and 0 bases at J; junction bases unmatched: 2. The CDR3 DNA sequence: TGTGCCAGCAGCTGGGACAGTGCAACTAATGAAAAACTGTTTTTT. Protein sequence: CASSWDSATNEKLFF.

V usage is TRBV11-2 and J usage is TRBJ2-3; 8 nucleotides agree with TRBD2. Trimming removed 8 bases from V and 4 bases from J; junction bases left unmatched: 5. This CDR3 comprises 13 residues. CDR1 is SGHAT and CDR2 is FQNNGV in the germline V gene. As DNA, the CDR3 is TGTGCCAGCGGGACTAGGAGGCCAGATACGCAGTATTTT. It translates to CASGTRRPDTQYF.

The V call is TRBV7-2, the J call TRBJ1-2, with D tentatively TRBD1 (6 bases). V dropped 5 bases and J dropped 2 bases, with 12 bases sitting between them. Looked up from germline, CDR1 is SGHTA and CDR2 is FQGNSA. This CDR3 contains 14 residues. CDR3 DNA sequence: TGTGCCAGCAGCCCAGGGGTCGCGAACTATGGCTACACCTTC. It yields the protein CASSPGVANYGYTF.

This chain links TRBV7-9 with TRBJ2-3; 9 bases fit TRBD1. CDR3 length: 16 residues. The V segment lost 5 bases and the J segment 5 bases; nucleotides outside the gene matches: 11. In germline, CDR1 is SEHNR, CDR2 FQNEAQ (reference sequence). This CDR3 is CASSASGTGWKDTQYF. The CDR3 region has the DNA TGTGCCAGCAGCGCCTCCGGGACAGGGTGGAAAGATACGCAGTATTTT.

The chain is built from TRBV10-3 and TRBJ1-5, with 9 bases matching TRBD1. The V gene's germline CDR1 is ENHRY and CDR2 SYGVKD. CDR3 length: 14 residues. Trimming at V came to 4 bases and at J to 4 bases, leaving 2 bases not matched to a gene. The DNA of the CDR3 is TGTGCCATCAGTGGGACAGGGGCAAATCAGCCCCAGCATTTT. Encoded protein: CAISGTGANQPQHF.

The chain links TRBV7-6 to TRBJ2-1; 11 bases align to TRBD2. J was trimmed by 4 bases and V by 5 bases; bases with no gene match: 4. The CDR3 is 15 amino acids. The germline CDR1 and CDR2 sequences are SGHVS and FNYEAQ. As DNA, the CDR3 is TGTGCCAGCAGCATCTCTAGCGGGGGGTACAATGAGCAGTTCTTC. This encodes CASSISSGGYNEQFF.

The CDR3 sequence is CASSLPGYSREQYF. For the CDR3, the DNA is TGTGCCAGCAGCTTACCTGGCTACTCTAGGGAGCAGTACTTC. The chain has TRBV7-9 and TRBJ2-7, with unresolved D. The V and J ends lost 2 bases and 7 bases respectively, with 15 bases between them. This CDR3 region has 14 residues. Germline CDR1 reads SEHNR; CDR2 reads FQNEAQ (reference sequence).

This chain joins TRBV7-9 and TRBJ1-1, with 7 bases fitting TRBD1. This CDR3 comprises 15 residues. Germline lookup yields CDR1 SEHNR and CDR2 FQNEAQ (reference sequence). Trimming at V came to 5 bases and at J to 1 base, leaving 7 bases not matched to a gene. The CDR3 DNA is TGTGCCAGCAGCCGGTCCGGGACAGCGAACACTGAAGCTTTCTTT. Protein: CASSRSGTANTEAFF.

This clone was found a few times. The chain links TRBV29-1 to TRBJ1-4; 7 nucleotides agree with TRBD1. With 3 bases clipped from V and 8 bases from J, the junction kept 3 bases outside the gene matches. This CDR3 has 12 residues. Germline V CDR1 and CDR2: SQVTM, ANQGSEA. CDR3 region: CSVDPGGEKLFF. CDR3 nucleotides: TGCAGCGTTGATCCAGGGGGAGAAAAACTGTTTTTT. Together with reference TRBV29-1 and TRBJ1-4, the CDR3 gives the full variable domain: SAVISQKPSRDICQRGTSLTIQCQVDSQVTMMFWYRQQPGQSLTLIATANQGSEATYESGFVIDKFPISRPNLTFSTLTVSNMSPEDSSIYLCSVDPGGEKLFFGSGTQLSVL.

The rearrangement links TRBV4-2 to TRBJ2-5; tentative D call: TRBD1 (6 bases). The CDR3 runs 13 residues. V lost 2 bases and J 5 bases, leaving 9 bases between the germline ends. Looked up from germline, CDR1 is LGHNA and CDR2 is YNFKEQ. DNA of the CDR3: TGTGCCAGCAGCCAAAGACAGGTCGAGACCCAGTACTTC. Its protein product is CASSQRQVETQYF.

The V and J genes are TRBV4-1 and TRBJ2-1, with TRBD2 matching 13 bases. CDR3 size: 16 residues. Unmatched junction bases numbered 2, after V lost 2 bases and J lost 4 bases. From germline, CDR1 is MGHRA and CDR2 YSYEKL. CDR3 amino acids: CASSQTSGGGYNEQFF. CDR3 DNA: TGCGCCAGCAGCCAAACTAGCGGGGGGGGATACAATGAGCAGTTCTTC.

The CDR3 DNA reads as TGTGCCACCAGCAGAGATAAGGCAGGGAAGAATCAGCCCCAGCATTTT. The encoded protein is CATSRDKAGKNQPQHF. This chain links TRBV15 with TRBJ1-5; perhaps TRBD1 as D (5 bases). V lost 0 bases to trimming and J lost 4 bases, with 13 bases between them. This CDR3 has 16 residues. The germline gives CDR1 LNHNV, CDR2 YYDKDF (reference sequence). Complete variable domain (other parts from reference TRBV15 and TRBJ1-5): DAMVIQNPRYQVTQFGKPVTLSCSQTLNHNVMYWYQQKSSQAPKLLFHYYDKDFNNEADTPDNFQSRRPNTSFCFLDIRSPGLGDTAMYLCATSRDKAGKNQPQHFGDGTRLSIL.

The chain links TRBV28 to TRBJ2-7, with 8 bases lining up with TRBD1. The CDR3 spans 15 residues. V lost 4 bases, J lost 6 bases, and 11 bases stayed unmatched. The germline CDR1 and CDR2 sequences are MDHEN and SYDVKM. The CDR3 DNA reads TGTGCCAGCAGTTCCCCAGGGGGCCCCAGTCCCGAGCAGTACTTC. Residues: CASSSPGGPSPEQYF.

The rearrangement links TRBV6-1 to TRBJ1-2; D is possibly TRBD1 (6 bases). The V gene's germline CDR1 is MNHNS and CDR2 SASEGT. There are 14 residues in the CDR3. V was clipped by 8 bases and J by 2 bases, with 15 bases between them. The CDR3: CASYSGQTNYGYTF. The CDR3 bases are TGTGCCAGCTATTCTGGACAGACAAACTATGGCTACACCTTC.

This clone was counted a single time. The sample contains more than one DNA sequence encoding this CDR3. This chain links TRBV5-1 with TRBJ1-1; D might be TRBD1 (6 bases). V lost 3 bases and J lost 4, with 13 bases in between. Germline assignment: CDR1 SGHRS and CDR2 YFSETQ. The CDR3 runs to 14 residues. CDR3 in DNA: TGCGCCAGCAGCTCCCAGGGAGGGGGCACTGAAGCTTTCTTT. As protein: CASSSQGGGTEAFF.

CDR3 amino acids: CASSSGQGAAGNTIYF. The CDR3 DNA sequence: TGTGCCAGCAGCTCGGGACAGGGGGCGGCTGGAAACACCATATATTTT. The gene calls are TRBV7-3 and TRBJ1-3, with 12 bases matching TRBD1. In germline, CDR1 is SGHTA, CDR2 FQGTGA. The junction had 3 bases not matched to a gene; V was cut back by 4 bases and J by 2 bases. CDR3 size: 16 residues.

As for this clone: One end of the junction does not line up with germline, which may come from a read error. The V call is TRBV7-8, the J call TRBJ2-3; a possible D gene is TRBD2 (7 bases). Germline V lookup: CDR1 SGHVS, CDR2 FQNEAQ. The CDR3 is 15 amino acids. For the CDR3, the DNA is TGTGCCAGCAGCCAACTTTGGGGGGGCACAAATACGCAGTATTTT. Amino acid sequence: CASSQLWGGTNTQYF.

The chain couples TRBV5-1 to TRBJ2-7, with 7 bases aligning to TRBD1. The J segment lost 3 bases and the V segment lost 2 bases, leaving 2 bases of the junction unmatched. The CDR3 has 13 residues. Germline values: CDR1 SGHRS, CDR2 YFSETQ. CDR3 sequence: CASSFSGGYEQYF. DNA of the CDR3: TGCGCCAGCAGCTTTTCAGGGGGCTACGAGCAGTACTTC.